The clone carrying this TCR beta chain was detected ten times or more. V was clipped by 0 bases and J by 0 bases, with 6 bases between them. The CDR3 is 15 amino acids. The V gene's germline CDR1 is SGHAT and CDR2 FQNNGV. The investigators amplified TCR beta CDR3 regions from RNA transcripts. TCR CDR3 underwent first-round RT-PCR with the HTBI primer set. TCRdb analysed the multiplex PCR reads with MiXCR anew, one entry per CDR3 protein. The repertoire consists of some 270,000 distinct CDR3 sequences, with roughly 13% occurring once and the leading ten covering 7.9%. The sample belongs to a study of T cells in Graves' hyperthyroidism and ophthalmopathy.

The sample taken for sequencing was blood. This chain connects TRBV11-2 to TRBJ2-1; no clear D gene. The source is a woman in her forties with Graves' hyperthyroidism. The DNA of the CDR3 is TGTGCCAGCAGCTTAGATGGGTTCTCCTACAATGAGCAGTTCTTC. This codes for CASSLDGFSYNEQFF. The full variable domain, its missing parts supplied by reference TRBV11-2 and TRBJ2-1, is EAGVAQSPRYKIIEKRQSVAFWCNPISGHATLYWYQQILGQGPKLLIQFQNNGVVDDSQLPKDRFSAERLKGVDSTLKIQPAKLEDSAVYLCASSLDGFSYNEQFFGPGTRLTVL.